This T cell receptor beta chain was captured in a study of PD-L1 blockade in urothelial cancer. In this sample, this clone turned up a few times. Sequenced by immunoSEQ multiplex PCR; TCRdb stores in-frame clones only, minus some. The sample lists 29,000 or so clones; around 84% were seen once. Losses at the gene ends were 6 bases for V and 6 bases for J; bases not matched to a gene: 8. CDR1 MNHEY and CDR2 SVGAGI come from the germline V gene. The CDR3 spans 15 residues. Time point meaning: peripheral blood 6 weeks after treatment start. The source is a man aged 65 to 85 with urothelial cancer. The V call is TRBV6-5, the J call TRBJ1-4; TRBD1 aligns across 9 bases. The specimen comprised PBMCs, sampled around atezolizumab (anti-PD-L1) treatment. In DNA, the CDR3 is TGTGCCAGCAGGCGATTGGGACAGGGCGATGAAAAACTGTTTTTT. Residues: CASRRLGQGDEKLFF.